Ten or more counts support the clone carrying this T cell receptor beta chain. Its antigen is still unknown. The sample belongs to a study of T cells in Graves' hyperthyroidism and ophthalmopathy. Trimming shortened V by 3 bases and J by 6 bases, and 14 bases separated the two germline ends. Germline loops: CDR1 DFQATT, CDR2 SNEGSKA (reference sequence). The CDR3 is 13 residues long. Study-wide results and limits: Prediction of ophthalmopathy progression came a median roughly 6.7 months pre-onset. Ophthalmopathy and stable hyperthyroidism were told apart by a 13 V-J model.

Using RNA transcripts as the source, TCR beta CDR3 regions were amplified. Carried out on the TCR CDR3, a first-round RT-PCR used the HTBI primer set. TCRdb reanalysed the multiplex PCR reads using MiXCR and keeps one entry per CDR3 protein. The data show roughly 570,000 distinct CDR3 sequences, about a sixth seen once. The study defined stable Graves' hyperthyroidism as no ophthalmopathy progression within 18 months. Cells are PBMCs isolated from about 10 ml of fresh blood. Sequenced sample: blood. V is TRBV20-1 and J is TRBJ1-1; D may be TRBD1 (5 bases). This clonotype was sampled from a woman in her twenties or thirties with Graves' hyperthyroidism. The CDR3 loop is CSARDLRDAEAFF. The CDR3 bases are TGCAGTGCTAGGGACCTCCGGGACGCTGAAGCTTTCTTT.